One and the same sample provided the 25 T cell receptor beta chains below, sequenced in a study of T-cell reconstitution after alpha-beta-depleted transplantation in children. Preparing the TCRbeta library involved the use of unique molecular identifiers. TCRdb reprocessed the PCR reads via MiXCR and lists one record per CDR3 protein. The sample carries a few hundred thousand distinct CDR3 sequences, 20% to 30% recorded once. The source material was PBMCs, sampled before TCRalphabeta/CD19-depleted stem cell transplant. The source is a boy under three years old with Wiskott-Aldrich syndrome, due to receive a stem cell transplant.

This chain uses TRBV6-1 with TRBJ2-1, with D perhaps matching TRBD2 (5 bases). The CDR3 covers 14 residues. With 4 bases removed from V and 4 bases from J, the gap between germline ends came to 11 bases. Germline V CDR1 and CDR2: MNHNS, SASEGT. CDR3 sequence (DNA): TGTGCCAGCAGTGGTGCGGGTAATTACAATGAGCAGTTCTTC. This codes for CASSGAGNYNEQFF.

This CDR3 is CAISESLAGGRETQYF. DNA for the CDR3: TGTGCCATCAGTGAAAGTCTAGCGGGAGGTCGGGAGACCCAGTACTTC. This chain links TRBV10-3 with TRBJ2-5, with 11 bases lining up with TRBD2. V lost 3 bases, J lost 5 bases, and 8 bases stayed unmatched. The germline V gene has CDR1 ENHRY and CDR2 SYGVKD. This CDR3 has 16 residues.

This clonotype was counted a few times. The genes are TRBV3-1 and TRBJ1-2; D uncertain. Germline V gives CDR1 LGHDT, CDR2 YNNKEL (reference sequence). V lost 2 bases and J 5 bases, leaving 15 bases between the germline ends. The CDR3 runs to 15 residues. CDR3 residues: CASSQPRPGIYGYTF. CDR3 in DNA: TGTGCCAGCAGCCAACCGCGACCCGGAATTTATGGCTACACCTTC.

The chain has TRBV7-3 and TRBJ2-6; unclear D gene. Deletions cut 5 bases from V and 1 base from J, with 15 bases between. The CDR3 consists of 17 residues. Germline values: CDR1 SGHTA, CDR2 FQGTGA. CDR3 DNA: TGTGCCAGCAGCCCCCGTTTTAAGGAGTCTGGGGCCAACGTCCTGACTTTC. Amino acids: CASSPRFKESGANVLTF.

The sample holds a few counts of this clonotype. This sequence joins TRBV19 and TRBJ1-5; D is perhaps TRBD1 (5 bases). Trimming took off 10 bases at V and 3 bases at J, with 19 bases between the two ends. Germline CDR1 is LNHDA and CDR2 is SQIVND (reference sequence). The length of the CDR3 is 15 residues. The CDR3 spells CATRGRAYYNQPQHF. DNA of the CDR3: TGTGCCACCAGAGGCAGGGCCTATTACAATCAGCCCCAGCATTTT.

This clonotype has a count of ten or more. As DNA, the CDR3 is TGTGCCAGCAGCTTGGGGGACAGGACAGATACGCAGTATTTT. Protein sequence: CASSLGDRTDTQYF. The J gene is TRBJ2-3, the V gene TRBV5-6, with 8 nucleotides matching TRBD1. The CDR3 sequence is 14 residues long. The trim removed 0 bases at V and 3 bases at J, leaving 0 bases unmatched. Looked up from germline, CDR1 is SGHDT and CDR2 is YYEEEE.

This chain joins TRBV20-1 and TRBJ2-7; 7 bases align to TRBD2. Germline V gene sequence: CDR1 DFQATT, CDR2 SNEGSKA (reference sequence). J gave up 1 base and V 2 bases, and 5 bases lay outside the gene matches. The CDR3 contains 14 residues. The CDR3: CSARPGGGSYEQYF. The DNA for the CDR3 is TGCAGTGCTAGACCGGGAGGCGGGTCCTACGAGCAGTACTTC.

This sequence joins TRBV5-1 and TRBJ2-7; D gene unclear. Trimming removed 0 bases from V and 2 bases from J, with 9 bases in between. Per germline, CDR1 SGHRS and CDR2 YFSETQ. This CDR3 is built from 14 residues. CDR3 residues: CASSLGHIAYEQYF. The CDR3 region has the DNA TGCGCCAGCAGCTTGGGACACATTGCCTACGAGCAGTACTTC.

J is TRBJ2-1 and V is TRBV6-6; D is tentatively TRBD1 or TRBD2 (5 bases each). The CDR3 covers 13 residues. Trimming shortened V by 6 bases and J by 6 bases, and 12 bases separated the two germline ends. The germline V gene encodes CDR1 MNHNY and CDR2 SVGAGI (reference sequence). The CDR3 is CASRNRDANEQFF. In nucleotides, the CDR3 is TGTGCCAGCAGAAACCGGGACGCCAATGAGCAGTTCTTC.

This clonotype has just one count. This chain links TRBV5-1 with TRBJ1-1; D is possibly TRBD1 (6 bases). From germline, CDR1 is SGHRS and CDR2 YFSETQ. This CDR3 has 15 residues. V gave up 0 bases and J gave up 5 bases, with 14 bases separating them. The CDR3 here is CASSLVSGAGTEAFF. The CDR3 region has the DNA TGCGCCAGCAGCTTGGTTTCGGGGGCCGGGACTGAAGCTTTCTTT.

This clonotype has only a few counts. The chain links TRBV9 to TRBJ2-1; possibly TRBD2 for D (6 bases). Germline V gene data show CDR1 as SGDLS and CDR2 as YYNGEE. The CDR3 is made up of 14 amino acids. V dropped 0 bases and J dropped 8 bases, with 12 bases sitting between them. The CDR3 DNA reads TGTGCCAGCAGCGTAGGTGGACTAAATTATGAGCAGTTCTTC. Its translation: CASSVGGLNYEQFF.

This clonotype came up a few times. This rearrangement joins TRBV9 to TRBJ2-1, with D uncertain. CDR3 length equals 14 residues. CDR1 is SGDLS and CDR2 is YYNGEE in the germline V gene. V gave up 0 bases and J gave up 4 bases, with 8 bases separating them. The CDR3 is CASSVGTRYNEQFF. CDR3 DNA sequence: TGTGCCAGCAGCGTAGGAACACGTTACAATGAGCAGTTCTTC.

The chain recombines TRBV6-1 with TRBJ2-5; TRBD2 matches at 8 bases. The ends lost 8 bases at V and 2 bases at J; junction bases unmatched: 4. Looked up from germline, CDR1 is MNHNS and CDR2 is SASEGT. The length of the CDR3 is 13 residues. This CDR3 reads CASSGRDQETQYF. CDR3 DNA sequence: TGTGCCAGCTCCGGGAGGGATCAAGAGACCCAGTACTTC.

The chain is built from TRBV18 and TRBJ1-3, with 7 bases fitting TRBD1. Germline-derived CDR1 and CDR2 are KGHSH and LQKENI. This CDR3 is built from 15 residues. Germline trimming cut 3 bases from V and 0 bases from J; bases unmatched to any gene: 2. CDR3 DNA: TGTGCCAGCTCACCGGACAGGTACTCTGGAAACACCATATATTTT. It encodes CASSPDRYSGNTIYF.

The CDR3 sequence is CSASFLAGRSGANVLTF. The CDR3 DNA is TGCAGTGCTAGTTTTCTAGCGGGCAGATCTGGGGCCAACGTCCTGACTTTC. This chain links TRBV20-1 with TRBJ2-6; 8 bases agree with TRBD2. This CDR3 is 17 amino acids long. Germline CDR1 and CDR2: DFQATT and SNEGSKA (reference sequence). J gave up 1 base and V 3 bases, and 8 bases lay outside the gene matches.

CDR3 region: CASSDPGQGTEQYF. CDR3 bases: TGTGCCAGCAGTGATCCGGGACAGGGTACCGAGCAGTACTTC. The chain is built from TRBV28 and TRBJ2-7; 9 bases map to TRBD1. The V gene end was trimmed by 5 bases and the J gene end by 6 bases; junction bases not matched to a gene: 8. CDR1 and CDR2 from the germline V gene are MDHEN and SYDVKM. The CDR3 length is 14 residues. Filled out from reference TRBV28 and TRBJ2-7, the complete variable domain reads DVKVTQSSRYLVKRTGEKVFLECVQDMDHENMFWYRQDPGLGLRLIYFSYDVKMKEKGDIPEGYSVSREKKERFSLILESASTNQTSMYLCASSDPGQGTEQYFGPGTRLTVT.

The chain employs TRBV20-1 and TRBJ1-1; perhaps TRBD1 as D (6 bases). V was shortened by 3 bases and J by 7 bases, with 15 bases between the two germline ends. The germline gives CDR1 DFQATT, CDR2 SNEGSKA (reference sequence). This CDR3 has 13 amino acids. The chain's CDR3 is CSASIQGKGEAFF. The CDR3 coding sequence is TGCAGTGCTAGCATTCAGGGGAAGGGTGAAGCTTTCTTT.

This clonotype was seen more than once but under ten times. V gene TRBV12-3 or TRBV12-4 combines with J gene TRBJ2-7, with 7 nucleotides matching TRBD1. The CDR3 is 14 residues long. The V segment lost 5 bases and the J segment 0 bases; nucleotides outside the gene matches: 4. CDR3 amino acids: CASSRQGFSYEQYF. The DNA of the CDR3 is TGTGCCAGCAGTCGACAGGGATTCTCCTACGAGCAGTACTTC.

The chain is built from TRBV5-1 and TRBJ2-1; 13 bases are shared with TRBD2. The V segment lost 4 bases and the J segment 9 bases; nucleotides outside the gene matches: 10. Per germline, CDR1 SGHRS and CDR2 YFSETQ. CDR3 length: 16 amino acids. The CDR3 protein is CASSPRTSGRGGEQFF. For the CDR3, the DNA is TGCGCCAGCAGCCCGCGGACTAGCGGGAGAGGTGGTGAGCAGTTCTTC.

This clonotype showed up just once. V usage is TRBV20-1 and J usage is TRBJ2-7; D might be TRBD2 (6 bases). Germline CDR1 is DFQATT and CDR2 is SNEGSKA (reference sequence). The CDR3 runs to 14 residues. V lost 6 bases and J lost 2, with 17 bases in between. The DNA of the CDR3 is TGCAGTGCCGACAGTATGGCGGGGACCTACGAGCAGTACTTC. Protein sequence: CSADSMAGTYEQYF.

This clonotype came up a few times. The chain recombines TRBV3-1 with TRBJ2-3; 7 bases line up with TRBD2. CDR3 size: 22 residues. Losses at the gene ends were 0 bases for V and 1 base for J; bases not matched to a gene: 22. Per the germline V gene, CDR1 is LGHDT and CDR2 is YNNKEL (reference sequence). This CDR3 reads CASSQDSQASGERGCRTDTQYF. DNA for the CDR3: TGTGCCAGCAGCCAAGATAGTCAGGCTAGCGGAGAAAGGGGCTGTCGCACAGATACGCAGTATTTT.

This clonotype was recorded a few times. The CDR3 sequence: CASSRLGQPNYGYTF. In DNA form, the CDR3 reads TGTGCCAGCAGCCGGCTGGGACAGCCCAACTATGGCTACACCTTC. V and J are TRBV12-3 or TRBV12-4 and TRBJ1-2; 7 positions agree with TRBD1. Trimming removed 6 bases from V and 2 bases from J; junction bases left unmatched: 9. There are 15 residues in the CDR3.

The V gene is TRBV5-1, the J gene TRBJ2-2; maybe TRBD1 (5 bases). The CDR3 covers 15 residues. The V gene lost 1 base and the J gene lost 2 bases, with 9 bases spanning the gap. In germline, CDR1 is SGHRS, CDR2 YFSETQ. This CDR3 reads CASSLRDSNTGELFF. The CDR3 nucleotides read TGCGCCAGCAGCTTGCGCGACAGCAACACCGGGGAGCTGTTTTTT. The full variable domain, its missing parts supplied by reference TRBV5-1 and TRBJ2-2, is KAGVTQTPRYLIKTRGQQVTLSCSPISGHRSVSWYQQTPGQGLQFLFEYFSETQRNKGNFPGRFSGRQFSNSRSEMNVSTLELGDSALYLCASSLRDSNTGELFFGEGSRLTVL.

Only a few counts were recorded for this clonotype. J is TRBJ2-7 and V is TRBV7-2; possible D gene TRBD1, 5 bases. In germline, CDR1 is SGHTA, CDR2 FQGNSA. The germline V and J ends were trimmed by 5 bases and 3 bases, with 14 bases remaining between them. The CDR3 sequence is 14 residues long. CDR3 amino acids: CASSPATVNYEQYF. DNA for the CDR3: TGTGCCAGCAGCCCAGCGACAGTCAACTACGAGCAGTACTTC.

This clonotype was seen only once. The V and J genes are TRBV4-2 and TRBJ2-1; 10 nucleotides align to TRBD2. Germline V gene sequence: CDR1 LGHNA, CDR2 YNFKEQ. J was trimmed by 8 bases and V by 0 bases; bases with no gene match: 16. The CDR3 covers 19 residues. The CDR3 reads CASSQDDGGLAGVVHEQFF. The CDR3 DNA sequence: TGTGCCAGCAGCCAAGACGATGGTGGGCTAGCGGGAGTTGTCCATGAGCAGTTCTTC.